The source of this T cell receptor beta chain is a study of cytomegalovirus exposure and HLA in healthy donors. This PCR relied on a set of 60 Vbeta primers and 13 Jbeta primers. Profiled with immunoSEQ multiplex PCR; TCRdb holds only in-frame clones, not every one. The sample lists roughly 160,000 clones, about 80% occurring once. V lost 3 bases, J lost 0 bases, and 2 bases lay in between. Per the germline V gene, CDR1 is DFQATT and CDR2 is SNEGSKA (reference sequence). CDR3 length: 11 amino acids. This clone was seen more than once but under ten times. The source material was PBMCs. This clonotype was sampled from a woman in her 50s in good health and CMV-seronegative. The V call is TRBV20-1, the J call TRBJ2-5; no clear D. The DNA of the CDR3 is TGCAGTGCTAGCTACCAAGAGACCCAGTACTTC. Protein: CSASYQETQYF.